These 23 T cell receptor beta chains were all obtained from the same sample, sequenced in a study of identical twins. TCRdb reprocessed the 5' RACE reads via MiXCR and lists one record per CDR3 protein. There are approximately 190,000 distinct CDR3 sequences in the sample; approximately 15% occur only once, and 40% lies in the top ten. Separately, the same data were catalogued under a study of T cells expressing NK-cell markers.

The source material was CD8+ T cells sorted from blood. The receptors stem from a woman under 30 in good health.

The V gene is TRBV12-3 or TRBV12-4, the J gene TRBJ1-5, with D maybe TRBD1 (6 bases). The CDR3 loop spans 14 amino acids. The V end was cut by 3 bases, the J end by 7 bases, with 13 bases between. CDR3 sequence (DNA): TGTGCCAGCAGTTTTCTGGCAGGGGCCCAGCCCCAGCATTTT. It encodes CASSFLAGAQPQHF.

The rearrangement links TRBV7-9 to TRBJ2-1, with D unresolved. Trimming stripped 4 bases from V and 6 bases from J, with 10 bases between. This CDR3 contains 13 residues. CDR1 and CDR2 from the germline V gene are SEHNR and FQNEAQ (reference sequence). The CDR3 nucleotides read TGTGCCAGCAGCTCAAGGTTGGCCAATGAGCAGTTCTTC. This gives the protein CASSSRLANEQFF.

Only a few counts were recorded for this clonotype. The gene calls are TRBV7-8 and TRBJ2-2; D gene ambiguous. The germline gives CDR1 SGHVS, CDR2 FQNEAQ. This CDR3 spans 14 amino acids. The ends were cut back, 2 bases at V and 3 bases at J, with 7 bases in the middle. CDR3 nucleotides: TGTGCCAGCAGCTTACTACAGTACACCGGGGAGCTGTTTTTT. Amino acid sequence: CASSLLQYTGELFF.

This chain joins TRBV4-3 and TRBJ2-6; D call uncertain. Germline V lookup: CDR1 LGHNA, CDR2 YSLEER. The V end was cut by 0 bases, the J end by 0 bases, with 6 bases between. The CDR3 totals 16 residues. The CDR3 region is CASSQDLVSGANVLTF. The CDR3 region has the DNA TGCGCCAGCAGCCAAGATTTGGTCTCTGGGGCCAACGTCCTGACTTTC.

This clonotype has just a few counts. This rearrangement joins TRBV6-2 or TRBV6-3 to TRBJ2-5; D ambiguous. CDR3 length: 16 residues. Germline V lookup: CDR1 MNHEY, CDR2 SVGEGT. Trimming removed 6 bases at V and 5 bases at J, with 22 bases between. In DNA, the CDR3 is TGTGCCAGCAGAGACTTAGGAATAACCGATGGGGAGACCCAGTACTTC. Residues: CASRDLGITDGETQYF.

The gene calls are TRBV5-5 and TRBJ2-2; a possible D gene is TRBD1 (6 bases). The V and J ends lost 3 bases and 4 bases respectively, with 13 bases between them. The CDR3 sequence is 15 residues long. Germline V gene sequence: CDR1 SGHKS, CDR2 YYEKEE (reference sequence). The DNA of the CDR3 is TGTGCCAGCAGCTCCCCAGGGGCAAGCACCGGGGAGCTGTTTTTT. It specifies CASSSPGASTGELFF.

This clonotype was detected only a few times. CDR3 region: CASSQDTGRFSYNSPLHF. The CDR3 coding sequence is TGTGCCAGCAGCCAAGATACAGGACGGTTCTCCTATAATTCACCCCTCCACTTT. The genes are TRBV14 and TRBJ1-6; tentative D call: TRBD1 (5 bases). Trimming took off 0 bases at V and 0 bases at J, with 12 bases between the two ends. Germline V lookup: CDR1 SGHDN, CDR2 FVKESK. This CDR3 spans 18 amino acids.

The rearrangement uses TRBV12-3 or TRBV12-4 and TRBJ1-2; the D is unclear. V gave up 2 bases and J gave up 8 bases, with 9 bases separating them. The length of the CDR3 is 12 residues. CDR3: CASSLRPEGYTF. The DNA for the CDR3 is TGTGCCAGCAGTTTACGCCCGGAAGGCTACACCTTC.

This clonotype was observed a handful of times. The V call is TRBV12-3 or TRBV12-4, the J call TRBJ1-2; D call uncertain. V gave up 6 bases and J gave up 7 bases, with 15 bases separating them. CDR3 length: 13 amino acids. This CDR3 is CASSLNQWFGYTF. The CDR3 nucleotides are TGTGCCAGCAGCCTTAATCAGTGGTTTGGCTACACCTTC.

This clonotype was recorded a few times. As DNA, the CDR3 is TGTGCCAGCAGTTTGCTCGTTCCGGGCGAGCAGTACTTC. Encoded protein: CASSLLVPGEQYF. V gene TRBV12-3 or TRBV12-4 combines with J gene TRBJ2-7; unclear D gene. V was cut by 3 bases and J by 6 bases, with 12 bases left in between. The CDR3 sequence is 13 residues long.

The chain couples TRBV7-9 to TRBJ2-7; 11 bases map to TRBD2. The V gene's germline CDR1 is SEHNR and CDR2 FQNEAQ (reference sequence). The CDR3 has 16 amino acids. With 2 bases clipped from V and 3 bases from J, the junction kept 6 bases outside the gene matches. CDR3 protein: CASSLSEGLAGYEQYF. The CDR3, as DNA: TGTGCCAGCAGCTTATCAGAAGGACTAGCGGGCTACGAGCAGTACTTC. Together with reference TRBV7-9 and TRBJ2-7, the CDR3 gives the full variable domain: DTGVSQNPRHKITKRGQNVTFRCDPISEHNRLYWYRQTLGQGPEFLTYFQNEAQLEKSRLLSDRFSAERPKGSFSTLEIQRTEQGDSAMYLCASSLSEGLAGYEQYFGPGTRLTVT.

The chain combines TRBV12-3 or TRBV12-4 with TRBJ2-7; the D gene could be TRBD1 or TRBD2 (6 bases each). Trimming removed 5 bases from V and 5 bases from J, with 10 bases in between. The CDR3 is made up of 12 amino acids. CDR3 bases: TGTGCCAGCAGTGGGGGGCAGGACGAGCAGTACTTC. Its protein is CASSGGQDEQYF.

This clonotype was seen ten or more times. The V call is TRBV11-2, the J call TRBJ2-7; D unresolved. CDR3 length: 12 residues. V lost 2 bases, J lost 6 bases, and 8 bases lay in between. Looked up from germline, CDR1 is SGHAT and CDR2 is FQNNGV. The CDR3 region has the DNA TGTGCCAGCAGCTTAATGCAACCCGAGCAGTACTTC. This sequence encodes CASSLMQPEQYF. The full variable domain, rest sourced from reference TRBV11-2 and TRBJ2-7, is EAGVAQSPRYKIIEKRQSVAFWCNPISGHATLYWYQQILGQGPKLLIQFQNNGVVDDSQLPKDRFSAERLKGVDSTLKIQPAKLEDSAVYLCASSLMQPEQYFGPGTRLTVT.

This chain connects TRBV12-3 or TRBV12-4 to TRBJ2-1; 7 nucleotides line up with TRBD1. J gave up 4 bases and V 4 bases, and 4 bases lay outside the gene matches. The CDR3 is made up of 14 amino acids. CDR3 in DNA: TGTGCCAGCAGTTGGGGGACAGAGTACAATGAGCAGTTCTTC. This sequence encodes CASSWGTEYNEQFF.

The J gene is TRBJ2-7, the V gene TRBV10-3; D is possibly TRBD2 (5 bases). The V end was cut by 2 bases, the J end by 1 base, with 15 bases between. The CDR3 is made up of 16 amino acids. Per germline, CDR1 ENHRY and CDR2 SYGVKD. CDR3 bases: TGTGCCATCAGTGAGGGTGAGGACTCTCTTTCCTACGAGCAGTACTTC. Translated: CAISEGEDSLSYEQYF.

V is TRBV11-2 and J is TRBJ2-3, with 9 bases aligning to TRBD2. The CDR3 extends over 17 amino acids. Germline assignment: CDR1 SGHAT and CDR2 FQNNGV. The ends lost 5 bases at V and 4 bases at J; junction bases unmatched: 13. DNA of the CDR3: TGTGCCAGCAGCCCGGCCACGTGGGTAGCGGGAGCAGATACGCAGTATTTT. The encoded protein is CASSPATWVAGADTQYF.

In its sample, this clonotype was seen many times. The J gene is TRBJ2-1, the V gene TRBV4-3, with no clear D. The ends were cut back, 3 bases at V and 7 bases at J, with 7 bases in the middle. The CDR3 is 12 residues long. Germline CDR1 is LGHNA and CDR2 is YSLEER. DNA for the CDR3: TGCGCCAGCAGCCATCCCGGGAATGAGCAGTTCTTC. Translation gives CASSHPGNEQFF.

This chain links TRBV5-1 with TRBJ2-7; D is ambiguous. The germline gives CDR1 SGHRS, CDR2 YFSETQ. The ends were cut back, 4 bases at V and 5 bases at J, with 10 bases in the middle. CDR3 length equals 12 residues. The CDR3 region is CASSTRPDEQYF. The CDR3 coding sequence is TGCGCCAGCAGCACACGTCCTGACGAGCAGTACTTC.

This clonotype occurred a few times. CDR3 sequence reads: CAKLLRRGEQFF. The CDR3 DNA sequence: TGTGCCAAGCTCCTCCGCAGGGGCGAGCAGTTCTTC. The rearrangement links TRBV11-2 to TRBJ2-1, with D perhaps TRBD1 (6 bases). CDR1 is SGHAT, CDR2 FQNNGV, per germline. V dropped 10 bases and J dropped 10 bases, with 17 bases sitting between them. The CDR3 has 12 residues.

The gene calls are TRBV20-1 and TRBJ2-1; 7 bases are a match to TRBD2. Per germline, CDR1 DFQATT and CDR2 SNEGSKA (reference sequence). After removal of 0 bases from V and 6 bases from J, the junction contained 11 bases not matched to a gene. This CDR3 region has 16 residues. DNA of the CDR3: TGCAGTGCTAGAGATGGGTTGGGCGGGAGCCTCAATGAGCAGTTCTTC. This gives the protein CSARDGLGGSLNEQFF.

V usage is TRBV19 and J usage is TRBJ2-5, with 8 bases matching TRBD2. V gave up 1 base and J gave up 1 base; unmatched junction bases: 5. CDR3 length equals 16 residues. Germline lookup yields CDR1 LNHDA and CDR2 SQIVND (reference sequence). The CDR3 bases are TGTGCCAGTAGTATAGCAACGCGGGGGGCCCAAGAGACCCAGTACTTC. Its protein product is CASSIATRGAQETQYF.

This clonotype was counted a few times. J is TRBJ1-1 and V is TRBV12-3 or TRBV12-4; weak D call: TRBD1 (6 bases). Trimming removed 7 bases at V and 4 bases at J, with 13 bases between. The CDR3 consists of 13 residues. The CDR3 here is CASILGTLTEAFF. CDR3 nucleotides: TGTGCCAGCATCCTGGGGACACTCACTGAAGCTTTCTTT.

The sample holds a few counts of this clonotype. The chain links TRBV12-3 or TRBV12-4 to TRBJ2-7; possibly TRBD2 for D (6 bases). Trimming cost V 6 bases and J 2 bases, with 14 bases left between them. This CDR3 comprises 14 residues. The CDR3 DNA reads TGTGCCAGCAGCCCCTCCGGGAGTGCCTACGAGCAGTACTTC. The encoded protein is CASSPSGSAYEQYF.